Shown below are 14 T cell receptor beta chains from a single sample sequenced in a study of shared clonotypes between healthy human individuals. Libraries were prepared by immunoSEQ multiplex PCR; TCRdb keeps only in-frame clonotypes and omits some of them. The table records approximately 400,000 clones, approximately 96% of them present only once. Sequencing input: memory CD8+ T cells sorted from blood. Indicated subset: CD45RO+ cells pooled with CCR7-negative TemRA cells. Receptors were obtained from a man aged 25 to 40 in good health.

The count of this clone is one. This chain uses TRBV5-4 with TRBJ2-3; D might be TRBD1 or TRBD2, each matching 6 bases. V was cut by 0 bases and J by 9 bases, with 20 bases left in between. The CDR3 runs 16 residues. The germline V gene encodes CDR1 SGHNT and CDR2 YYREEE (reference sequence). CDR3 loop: CASSLEGRPPGGTQYF. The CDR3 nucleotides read TGTGCCAGCAGCTTGGAAGGGAGGCCCCCCGGGGGCACGCAGTATTTT. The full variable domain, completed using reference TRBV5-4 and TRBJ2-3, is ETGVTQSPTHLIKTRGQQVTLRCSSQSGHNTVSWYQQALGQGPQFIFQYYREEENGRGNFPPRFSGLQFPNYSSELNVNALELDDSALYLCASSLEGRPPGGTQYFGPGTRLTVL.

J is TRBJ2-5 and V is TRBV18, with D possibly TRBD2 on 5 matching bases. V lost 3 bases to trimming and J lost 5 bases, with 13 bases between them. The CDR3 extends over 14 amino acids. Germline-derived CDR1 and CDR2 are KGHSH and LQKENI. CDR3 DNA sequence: TGTGCCAGCTCACCCGAAAGCAGGAGGGAGACCCAGTACTTC. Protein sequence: CASSPESRRETQYF.

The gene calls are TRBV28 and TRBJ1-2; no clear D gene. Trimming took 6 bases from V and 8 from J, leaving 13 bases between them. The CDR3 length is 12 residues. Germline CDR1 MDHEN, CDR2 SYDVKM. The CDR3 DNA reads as TGTGCCAGCAGCTTTAGACCCGGAGGCTACACCTTC. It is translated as CASSFRPGGYTF.

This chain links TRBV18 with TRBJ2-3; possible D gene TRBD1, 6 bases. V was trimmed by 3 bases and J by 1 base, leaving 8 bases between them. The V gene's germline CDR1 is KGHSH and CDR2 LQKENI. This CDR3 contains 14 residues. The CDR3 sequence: CASSPRTGTDTQYF. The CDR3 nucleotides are TGTGCCAGCTCACCCCGGACAGGCACAGATACGCAGTATTTT.

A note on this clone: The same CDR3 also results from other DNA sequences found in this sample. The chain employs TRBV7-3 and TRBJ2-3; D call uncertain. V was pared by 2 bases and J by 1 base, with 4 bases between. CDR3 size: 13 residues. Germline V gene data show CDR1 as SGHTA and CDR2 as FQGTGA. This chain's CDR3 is CASSLGGTDTQYF. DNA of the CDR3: TGTGCCAGCAGCTTAGGGGGCACAGATACGCAGTATTTT.

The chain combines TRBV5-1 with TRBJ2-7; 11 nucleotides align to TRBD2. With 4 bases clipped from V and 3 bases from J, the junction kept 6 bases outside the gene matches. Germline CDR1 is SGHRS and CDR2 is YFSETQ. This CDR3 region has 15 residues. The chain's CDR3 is CASSQTSGNYYEQYF. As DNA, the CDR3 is TGCGCCAGCAGCCAGACTAGCGGGAACTACTACGAGCAGTACTTC.

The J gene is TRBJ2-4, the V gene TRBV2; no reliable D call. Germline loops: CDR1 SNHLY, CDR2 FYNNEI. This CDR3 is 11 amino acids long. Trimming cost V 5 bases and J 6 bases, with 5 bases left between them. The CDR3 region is CASSNSNIQYF. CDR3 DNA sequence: TGTGCCAGCAGTAACTCAAACATTCAGTACTTC. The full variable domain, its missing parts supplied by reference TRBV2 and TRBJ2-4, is EPEVTQTPSHQVTQMGQEVILRCVPISNHLYFYWYRQILGQKVEFLVSFYNNEISEKSEIFDDQFSVERPDGSNFTLKIRSTKLEDSAMYFCASSNSNIQYFGAGTRLSVL.

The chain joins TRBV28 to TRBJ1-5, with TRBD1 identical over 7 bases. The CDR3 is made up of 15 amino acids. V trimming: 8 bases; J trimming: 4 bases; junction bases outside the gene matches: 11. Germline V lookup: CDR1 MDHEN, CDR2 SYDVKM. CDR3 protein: CASGTRQGQNQPQHF. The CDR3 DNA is TGTGCCAGCGGGACCAGACAGGGACAAAATCAGCCCCAGCATTTT. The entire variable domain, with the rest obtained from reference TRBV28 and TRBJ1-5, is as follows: DVKVTQSSRYLVKRTGEKVFLECVQDMDHENMFWYRQDPGLGLRLIYFSYDVKMKEKGDIPEGYSVSREKKERFSLILESASTNQTSMYLCASGTRQGQNQPQHFGDGTRLSIL.

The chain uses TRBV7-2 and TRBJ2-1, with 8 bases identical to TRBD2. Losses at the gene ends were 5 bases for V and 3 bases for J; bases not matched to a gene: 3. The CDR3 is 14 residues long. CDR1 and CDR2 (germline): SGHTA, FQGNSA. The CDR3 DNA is TGTGCCAGCAGCCGAGCGGGGGACTACAATGAGCAGTTCTTC. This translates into CASSRAGDYNEQFF. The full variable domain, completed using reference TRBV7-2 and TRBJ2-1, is GAGVSQSPSNKVTEKGKDVELRCDPISGHTALYWYRQSLGQGLEFLIYFQGNSAPDKSGLPSDRFSAERTGGSVSTLTIQRTQQEDSAVYLCASSRAGDYNEQFFGPGTRLTVL.

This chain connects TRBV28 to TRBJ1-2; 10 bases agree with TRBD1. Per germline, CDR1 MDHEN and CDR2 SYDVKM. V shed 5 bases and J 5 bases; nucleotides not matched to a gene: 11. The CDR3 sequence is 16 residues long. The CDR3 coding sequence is TGTGCCAGCAGTCTCCCTGGGACAGGGGTTCAGTATGGCTACACCTTC. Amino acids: CASSLPGTGVQYGYTF.

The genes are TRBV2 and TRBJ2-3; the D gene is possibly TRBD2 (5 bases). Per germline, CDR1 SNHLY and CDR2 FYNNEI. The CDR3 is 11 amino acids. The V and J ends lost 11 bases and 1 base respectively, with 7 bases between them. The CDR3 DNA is TGTGCCTACGGGGGCACAGATACGCAGTATTTT. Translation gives CAYGGTDTQYF.

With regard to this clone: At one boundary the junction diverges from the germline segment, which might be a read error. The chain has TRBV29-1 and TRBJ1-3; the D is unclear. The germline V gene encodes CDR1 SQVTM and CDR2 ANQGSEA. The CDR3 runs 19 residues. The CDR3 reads CSGEGLGYSRMGSGNTIYF. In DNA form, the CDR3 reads TGCAGCGGTGAAGGCCTGGGGTACTCCCGAATGGGCTCTGGAAACACCATATATTTT.

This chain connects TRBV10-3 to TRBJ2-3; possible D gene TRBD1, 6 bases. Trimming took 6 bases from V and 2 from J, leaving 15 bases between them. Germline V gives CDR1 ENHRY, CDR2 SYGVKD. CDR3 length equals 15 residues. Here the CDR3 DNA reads TGTGCCATCAGCACAGGGTGGTCCTCCACAGATACGCAGTATTTT. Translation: CAISTGWSSTDTQYF.

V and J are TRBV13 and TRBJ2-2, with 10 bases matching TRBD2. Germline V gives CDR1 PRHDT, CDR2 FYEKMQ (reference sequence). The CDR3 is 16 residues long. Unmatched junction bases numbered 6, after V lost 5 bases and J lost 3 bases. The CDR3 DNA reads TGTGCCAGCAGCGTTAGGCTAGCGGGGGACACCGGGGAGCTGTTTTTT. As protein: CASSVRLAGDTGELFF. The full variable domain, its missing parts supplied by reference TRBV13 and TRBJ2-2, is AAGVIQSPRHLIKEKRETATLKCYPIPRHDTVYWYQQGPGQDPQFLISFYEKMQSDKGSIPDRFSAQQFSDYHSELNMSSLELGDSALYFCASSVRLAGDTGELFFGEGSRLTVL.